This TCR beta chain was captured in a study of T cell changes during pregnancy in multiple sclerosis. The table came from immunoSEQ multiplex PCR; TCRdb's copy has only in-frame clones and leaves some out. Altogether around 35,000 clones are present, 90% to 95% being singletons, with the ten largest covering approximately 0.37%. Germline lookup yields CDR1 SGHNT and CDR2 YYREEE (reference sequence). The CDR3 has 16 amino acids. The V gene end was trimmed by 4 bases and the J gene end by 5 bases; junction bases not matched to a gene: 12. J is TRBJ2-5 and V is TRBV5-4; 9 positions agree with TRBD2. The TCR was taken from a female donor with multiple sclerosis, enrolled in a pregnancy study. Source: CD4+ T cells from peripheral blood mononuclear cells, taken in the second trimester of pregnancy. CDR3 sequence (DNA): TGTGCCAGCAGCGGAATCGGGACTAGCTTACGTGAGACCCAGTACTTC. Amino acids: CASSGIGTSLRETQYF. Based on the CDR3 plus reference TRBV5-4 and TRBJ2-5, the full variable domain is ETGVTQSPTHLIKTRGQQVTLRCSSQSGHNTVSWYQQALGQGPQFIFQYYREEENGRGNFPPRFSGLQFPNYSSELNVNALELDDSALYLCASSGIGTSLRETQYFGPGTRLLVL.